This T cell receptor beta chain stems from a study of cytomegalovirus exposure and HLA in healthy donors (dated by TCRdb to about 2017). Broadly, across the study: A later analysis indicated that the 110 or so validation repertoires were generated on the platform also employed for the roughly 720 repertoires of the first cohort. The study aimed to test whether signatures of past pathogen exposure could be identified by cataloging public T cell receptors. Besides the first cohort of 666 subjects, a separate validation cohort made up of 120 different subjects was used. To predict cytomegalovirus infection status, the study combined high-throughput TCR immunosequencing, statistical association of individual TCRs with disease status, and machine learning. Here is what the overall study found, with its caveats: Most TCR sequences were observed very rarely across donors, whereas some public TCRs were present in many individuals. The authors suggested that the approach could potentially be generalized to other disease states and immunological phenotypes. The validation cohort had no HLA typing available for a later analysis, so co-occurrence within that cohort was assessed over all 120 or so repertoires. In vitro tests confirmed that a few of the cytomegalovirus-associated TCR beta chains recognize cytomegalovirus antigens. Cytomegalovirus status was reported to be diagnosed by the classifier with high specificity and sensitivity in both the original and validation cohorts. A later analysis found that TCRs clustered in the first cohort also tended to co-occur in the roughly 120 validation repertoires, with more than 90% of cluster scores above 0. The study gave a list of roughly 150 TCR beta chains associated with cytomegalovirus.

V is cut back by 8 bases and J by 3 bases, with 7 bases in the junction unmatched. The germline V gene (reference sequence) yields LNHDA for CDR1 and SQIVND for CDR2. The CDR3 covers 13 residues, taking in both the cysteine and the phenylalanine. The sequence is cut down to CDR3 DNA, 39 bases in frame from base 1. Libraries were constructed by the immunoSEQ multiplex PCR assay. Under the source paper's analysis protocol: A statistical classification framework was developed to diagnose cytomegalovirus status using the catalog of TCR beta chain sequences. TCRdb limited this immuneACCESS table to in-frame rearrangements with V and J called. A share of clones is missing; checked studies link under half to unresolved V genes, and the rest is unexplained. V and J calls and clone size are given by that table; D and trimming were obtained from the DNA. The sample data list 90,000 to 130,000 clones, and about 85% of these were observed just once. About 2.9% of the sample goes to the ten largest clones.

The donors were included in the validation cohort of roughly 120 subjects, a group kept apart from the approximately 690-subject first cohort. Of note for this clone: It has no known antigen specificity. Per-base quality was not reported, and no clone a single base away is much larger than it.

The chain employs TRBV19 and TRBJ2-7; 7 nucleotides in the junction match TRBD1. This TCR derives from a young woman in good health and CMV-seronegative. The sample was PBMCs. The DNA sequence reads TGTGCCAGTTCCGAAGACAGGGACTACGAGCAGTACTTC. It is translated as CASSEDRDYEQYF.